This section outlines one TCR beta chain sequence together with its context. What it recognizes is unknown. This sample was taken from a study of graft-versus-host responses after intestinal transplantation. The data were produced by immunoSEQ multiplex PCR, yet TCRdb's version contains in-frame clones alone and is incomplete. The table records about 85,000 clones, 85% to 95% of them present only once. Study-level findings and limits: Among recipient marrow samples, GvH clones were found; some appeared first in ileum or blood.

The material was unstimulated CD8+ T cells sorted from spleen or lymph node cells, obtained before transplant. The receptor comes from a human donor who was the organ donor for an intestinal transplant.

CDR3 in DNA: TGTGCCTGGAGTTCGTCCGGGACCTATGGTAACGAGCAGTACTTC. Its translation is CAWSSSGTYGNEQYF. This sequence joins TRBV30 and TRBJ2-7; tentatively, D is TRBD1 or TRBD2 (5 bases each). V lost 2 bases, J lost 5 bases, and 19 bases lay in between. CDR1 is GTSNPN, CDR2 SVGIG, per germline (reference sequence). This CDR3 spans 15 amino acids.